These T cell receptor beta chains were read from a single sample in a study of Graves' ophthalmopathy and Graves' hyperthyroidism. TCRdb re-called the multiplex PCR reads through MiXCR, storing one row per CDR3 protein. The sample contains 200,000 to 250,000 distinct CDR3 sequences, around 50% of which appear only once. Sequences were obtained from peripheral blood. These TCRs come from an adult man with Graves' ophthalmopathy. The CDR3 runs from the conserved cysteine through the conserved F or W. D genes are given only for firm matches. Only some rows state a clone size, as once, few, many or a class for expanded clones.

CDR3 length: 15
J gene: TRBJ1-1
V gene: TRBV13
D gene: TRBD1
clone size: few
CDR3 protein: CATTGQTMGNTEAFF
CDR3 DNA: TGTGCCACGACGGGACAGACGATGGGGAACACTGAAGCTTTCTTT

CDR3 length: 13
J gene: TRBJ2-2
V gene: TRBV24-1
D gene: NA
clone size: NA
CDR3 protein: CATSESGTGELFF
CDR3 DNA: TGTGCCACCAGTGAATCCGGGACCGGGGAGCTGTTTTTT

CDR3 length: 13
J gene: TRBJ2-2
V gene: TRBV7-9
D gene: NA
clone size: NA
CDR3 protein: CASSDRNTGELFF
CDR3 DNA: TGTGCCAGCAGTGACAGGAATACCGGGGAGCTGTTTTTT

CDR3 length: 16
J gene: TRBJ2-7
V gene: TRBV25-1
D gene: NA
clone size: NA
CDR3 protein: CASRDPGDHSSYEQYF
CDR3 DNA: TGTGCCAGCAGGGACCCTGGGGACCACAGCTCCTACGAGCAGTACTTC

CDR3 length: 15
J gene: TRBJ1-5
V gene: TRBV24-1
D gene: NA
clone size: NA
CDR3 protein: CATSENTGPGQPQHF
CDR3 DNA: TGTGCCACCAGTGAAAATACAGGGCCCGGACAGCCCCAGCATTTT

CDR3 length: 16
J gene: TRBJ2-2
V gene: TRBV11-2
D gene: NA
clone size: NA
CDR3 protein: CASSPSFGGGTGELFF
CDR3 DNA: TGTGCCAGCAGCCCGTCGTTTGGGGGCGGCACCGGGGAGCTGTTTTTT

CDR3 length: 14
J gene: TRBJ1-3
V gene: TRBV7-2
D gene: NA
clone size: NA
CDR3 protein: CASSLRGDGNTIYF
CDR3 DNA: TGTGCCAGCAGCCTCAGGGGAGATGGAAACACCATATATTTT

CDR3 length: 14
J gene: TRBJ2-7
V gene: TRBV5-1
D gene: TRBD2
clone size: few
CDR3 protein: CASRAGGTSYEQYF
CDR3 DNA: TGCGCCAGCAGGGCCGGGGGGACCTCCTACGAGCAGTACTTC

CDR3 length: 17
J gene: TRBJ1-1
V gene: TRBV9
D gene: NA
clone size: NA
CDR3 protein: CASSPIGIGPVNTEAFF
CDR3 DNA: TGTGCCAGCAGCCCCATCGGGATAGGGCCGGTGAACACTGAAGCTTTCTTT

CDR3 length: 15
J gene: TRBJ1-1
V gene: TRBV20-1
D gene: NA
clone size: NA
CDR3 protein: CSARPLEAPDTEAFF
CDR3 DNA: TGCAGTGCTAGACCTTTGGAGGCCCCGGACACTGAAGCTTTCTTT

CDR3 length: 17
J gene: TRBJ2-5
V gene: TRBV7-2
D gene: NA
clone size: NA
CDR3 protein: CASSPRSAGVSQGTQYF
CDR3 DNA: TGTGCCAGCAGCCCCCGGTCAGCCGGTGTTTCCCAAGGGACCCAGTACTTC

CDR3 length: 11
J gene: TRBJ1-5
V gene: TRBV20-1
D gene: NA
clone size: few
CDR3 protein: CSARTDQPQHF
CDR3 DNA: TGCAGTGCTAGGACAGATCAGCCCCAGCATTTT

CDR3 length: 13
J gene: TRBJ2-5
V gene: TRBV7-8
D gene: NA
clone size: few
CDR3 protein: CASRGTLKETQYF
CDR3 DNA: TGTGCCAGCAGGGGGACTTTGAAAGAGACCCAGTACTTC

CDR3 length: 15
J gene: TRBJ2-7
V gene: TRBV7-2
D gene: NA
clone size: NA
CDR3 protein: CASSLKRSRSYEQYF
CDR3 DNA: TGTGCCAGCAGCTTGAAGCGCTCCCGCTCCTACGAGCAGTACTTC

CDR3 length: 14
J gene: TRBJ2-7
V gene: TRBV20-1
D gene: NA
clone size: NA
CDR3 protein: CSANRVIYGDEQYF
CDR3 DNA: TGCAGTGCTAACAGGGTAATTTATGGTGACGAGCAGTACTTC

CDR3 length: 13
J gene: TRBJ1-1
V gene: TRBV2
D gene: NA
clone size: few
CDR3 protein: CASSYKGRTEAFF
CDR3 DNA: TGTGCCAGCAGTTATAAGGGGAGGACTGAAGCTTTCTTT

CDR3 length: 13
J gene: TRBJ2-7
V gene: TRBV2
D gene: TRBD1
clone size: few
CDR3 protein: CASSGGTGSEQYF
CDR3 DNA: TGTGCCAGCAGTGGAGGGACAGGGTCCGAGCAGTACTTC

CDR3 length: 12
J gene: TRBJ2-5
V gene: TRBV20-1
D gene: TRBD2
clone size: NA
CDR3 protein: CSARRGSGGQYF
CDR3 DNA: TGCAGTGCTAGACGGGGTAGCGGGGGGCAGTACTTC

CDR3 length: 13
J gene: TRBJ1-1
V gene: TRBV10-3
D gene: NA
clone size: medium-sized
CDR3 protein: CAISDGGNTEAFF
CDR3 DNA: TGTGCCATCAGTGACGGGGGAAACACTGAAGCTTTCTTT

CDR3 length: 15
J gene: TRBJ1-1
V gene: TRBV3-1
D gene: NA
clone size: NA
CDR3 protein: CASSRGTFRVAEAFF
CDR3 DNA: TGTGCCAGCAGTCGTGGGACTTTTAGAGTAGCTGAAGCTTTCTTT

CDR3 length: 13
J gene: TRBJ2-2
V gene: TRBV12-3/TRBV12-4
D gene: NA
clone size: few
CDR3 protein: CASTYQSVGELFF
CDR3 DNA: TGTGCCAGCACTTATCAGTCGGTGGGGGAGCTGTTTTTT

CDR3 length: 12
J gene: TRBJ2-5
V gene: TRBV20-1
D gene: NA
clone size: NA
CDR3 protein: CSASEGLETQYF
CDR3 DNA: TGCAGTGCTAGTGAGGGGTTGGAGACCCAGTACTTC

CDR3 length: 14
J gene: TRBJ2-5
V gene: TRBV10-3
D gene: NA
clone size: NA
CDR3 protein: CAISDSGTKGTQYF
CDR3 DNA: TGTGCCATCAGTGACTCCGGGACAAAAGGGACCCAGTACTTC

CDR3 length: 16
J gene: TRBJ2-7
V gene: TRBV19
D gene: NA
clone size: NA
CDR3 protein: CASSMVGTGPAYEQYF
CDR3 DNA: TGTGCCAGTAGTATGGTGGGAACGGGGCCAGCCTACGAGCAGTACTTC

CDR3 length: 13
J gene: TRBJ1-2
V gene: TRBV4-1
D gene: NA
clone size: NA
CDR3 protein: CASSQVGIYGYTF
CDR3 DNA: TGCGCCAGCAGCCAAGTAGGAATCTATGGCTACACCTTC

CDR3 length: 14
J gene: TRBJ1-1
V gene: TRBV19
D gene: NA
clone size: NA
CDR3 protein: CASIAGTKNTEAFF
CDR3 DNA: TGTGCCAGTATCGCCGGGACCAAGAACACTGAAGCTTTCTTT

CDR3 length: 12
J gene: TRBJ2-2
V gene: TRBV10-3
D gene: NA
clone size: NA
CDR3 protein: CAISPRGGELFF
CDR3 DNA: TGTGCCATCAGCCCCCGCGGGGGGGAGCTGTTTTTT

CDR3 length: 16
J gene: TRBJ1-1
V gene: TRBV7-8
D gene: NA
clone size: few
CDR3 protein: CASSLAGRVADTEAFF
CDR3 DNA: TGTGCCAGCAGCTTAGCAGGGAGGGTCGCGGACACTGAAGCTTTCTTT

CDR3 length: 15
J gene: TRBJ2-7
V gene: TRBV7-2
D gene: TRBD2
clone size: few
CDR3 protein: CASSLKPSSGRGKYF
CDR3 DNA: TGTGCCAGCAGCTTAAAGCCCTCTAGCGGGAGAGGAAAGTACTTC

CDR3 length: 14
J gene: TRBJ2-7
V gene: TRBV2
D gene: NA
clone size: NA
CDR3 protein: CASSEVGPKDVQYF
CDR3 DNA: TGTGCCAGCAGTGAAGTAGGGCCGAAGGACGTGCAGTACTTC

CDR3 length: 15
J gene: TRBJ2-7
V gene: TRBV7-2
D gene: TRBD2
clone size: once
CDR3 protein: CASSFGAGGSYEQYF
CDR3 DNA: TGTGCCAGCAGTTTCGGGGCGGGGGGGTCCTACGAGCAGTACTTC

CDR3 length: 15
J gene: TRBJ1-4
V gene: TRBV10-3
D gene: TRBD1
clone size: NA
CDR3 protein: CAISDPGTGDEKLFF
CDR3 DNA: TGTGCCATCAGTGACCCCGGGACAGGGGATGAAAAACTGTTTTTT

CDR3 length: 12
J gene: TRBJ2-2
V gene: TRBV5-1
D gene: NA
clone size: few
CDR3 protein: CASSPHGRELFF
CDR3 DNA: TGCGCCAGCAGCCCCCATGGCCGGGAGCTGTTTTTT

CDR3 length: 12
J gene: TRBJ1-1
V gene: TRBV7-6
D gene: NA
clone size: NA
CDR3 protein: CARSLANAEAFF
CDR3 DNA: TGTGCCCGCAGCTTAGCGAACGCTGAAGCTTTCTTT

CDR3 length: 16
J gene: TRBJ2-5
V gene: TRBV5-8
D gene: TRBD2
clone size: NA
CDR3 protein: CASSLLAGGARETQYF
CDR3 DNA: TGTGCCAGCAGCTTGCTCGCGGGAGGAGCGAGGGAGACCCAGTACTTC

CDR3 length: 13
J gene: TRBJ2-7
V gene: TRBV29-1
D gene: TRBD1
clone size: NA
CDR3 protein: CSVSPGTDYEQYF
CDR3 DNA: TGCAGCGTTTCTCCCGGGACAGACTACGAGCAGTACTTC

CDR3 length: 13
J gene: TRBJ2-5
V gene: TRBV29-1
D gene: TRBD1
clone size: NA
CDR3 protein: CSVVPQDRATQYF
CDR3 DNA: TGCAGCGTTGTACCCCAGGACAGGGCGACCCAGTACTTC

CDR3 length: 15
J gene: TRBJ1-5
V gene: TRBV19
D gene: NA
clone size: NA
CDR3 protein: CAGKGEQADSQPQHF
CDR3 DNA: TGTGCCGGTAAAGGGGAACAGGCGGATTCCCAGCCCCAGCATTTT

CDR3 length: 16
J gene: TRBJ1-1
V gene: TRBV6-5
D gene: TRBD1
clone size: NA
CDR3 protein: CASTLKPTGIGTEAFF
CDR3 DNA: TGTGCCAGCACCTTAAAACCGACAGGGATCGGAACTGAAGCTTTCTTT

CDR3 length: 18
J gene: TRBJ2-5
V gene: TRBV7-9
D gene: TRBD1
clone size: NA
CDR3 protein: CASTLMATGTDLGETQYF
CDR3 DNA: TGTGCCAGCACCCTTATGGCCACCGGGACAGATTTGGGAGAGACCCAGTACTTC

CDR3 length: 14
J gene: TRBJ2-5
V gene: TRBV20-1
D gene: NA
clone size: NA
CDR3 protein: CSARVGFKQGTQYF
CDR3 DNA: TGCAGTGCTAGAGTCGGGTTTAAACAAGGGACCCAGTACTTC

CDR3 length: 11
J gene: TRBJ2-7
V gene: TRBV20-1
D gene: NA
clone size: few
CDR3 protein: CSAEDRWEQYF
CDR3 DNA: TGCAGTGCTGAGGACCGTTGGGAGCAGTACTTC

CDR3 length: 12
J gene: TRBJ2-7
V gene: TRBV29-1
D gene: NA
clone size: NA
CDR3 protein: CSVVDVSYEQYF
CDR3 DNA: TGCAGCGTTGTGGACGTCTCCTACGAGCAGTACTTC

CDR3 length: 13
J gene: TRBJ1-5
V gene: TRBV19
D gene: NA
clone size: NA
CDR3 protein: CASTVGGRGPQHF
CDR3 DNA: TGTGCCAGTACTGTAGGGGGTAGGGGGCCCCAGCATTTT

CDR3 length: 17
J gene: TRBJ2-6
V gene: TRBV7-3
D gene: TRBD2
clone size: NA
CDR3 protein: CASSSAGGPSGANVLTF
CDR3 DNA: TGTGCCAGCAGCTCCGCGGGGGGGCCCTCTGGGGCCAACGTCCTGACTTTC

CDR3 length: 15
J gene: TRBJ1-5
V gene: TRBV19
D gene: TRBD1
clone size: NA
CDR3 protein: CASSIGTGGRQPQHF
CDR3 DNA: TGTGCCAGTAGTATCGGAACAGGGGGCCGTCAGCCCCAGCATTTT

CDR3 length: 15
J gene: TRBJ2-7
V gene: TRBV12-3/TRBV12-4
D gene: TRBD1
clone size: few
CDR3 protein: CASSSVDRPPYEQYF
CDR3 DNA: TGTGCCAGCAGTTCCGTGGACAGGCCCCCCTACGAGCAGTACTTC

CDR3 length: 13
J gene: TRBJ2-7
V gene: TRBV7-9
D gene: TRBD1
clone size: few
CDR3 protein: CASRWQGAGEQYF
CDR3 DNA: TGTGCCAGCAGGTGGCAGGGGGCGGGCGAGCAGTACTTC

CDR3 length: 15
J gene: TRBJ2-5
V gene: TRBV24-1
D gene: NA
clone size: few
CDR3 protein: CATSDGGVAQETQYF
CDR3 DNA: TGTGCCACCAGTGACGGCGGGGTAGCCCAAGAGACCCAGTACTTC

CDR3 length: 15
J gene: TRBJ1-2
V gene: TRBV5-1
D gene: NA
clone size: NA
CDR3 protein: CASSYQGGVGYGYTF
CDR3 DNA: TGCGCCAGCAGTTACCAGGGAGGGGTTGGCTATGGCTACACCTTC

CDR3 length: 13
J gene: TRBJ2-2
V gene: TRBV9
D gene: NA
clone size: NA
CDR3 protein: CASGVEWDGELFF
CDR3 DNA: TGTGCCAGCGGCGTAGAATGGGACGGGGAGCTGTTTTTT

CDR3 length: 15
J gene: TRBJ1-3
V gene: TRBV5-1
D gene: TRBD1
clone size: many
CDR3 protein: CASRLGTGPLNTIYF
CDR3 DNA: TGCGCCAGCAGACTTGGGACAGGTCCTTTAAACACCATATATTTT

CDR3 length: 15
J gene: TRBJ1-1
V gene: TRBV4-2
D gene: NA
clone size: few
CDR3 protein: CASSQEPGANTEAFF
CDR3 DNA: TGTGCCAGCAGCCAAGAACCGGGGGCGAACACTGAAGCTTTCTTT

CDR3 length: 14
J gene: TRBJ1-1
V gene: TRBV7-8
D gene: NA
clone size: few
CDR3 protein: CASSPLQGNTEAFF
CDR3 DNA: TGTGCCAGCAGCCCCTTACAGGGGAACACTGAAGCTTTCTTT

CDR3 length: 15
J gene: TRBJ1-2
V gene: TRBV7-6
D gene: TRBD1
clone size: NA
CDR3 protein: CACSFRPGGYYGYTF
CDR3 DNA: TGTGCCTGCAGCTTTAGGCCAGGGGGCTACTATGGCTACACCTTC

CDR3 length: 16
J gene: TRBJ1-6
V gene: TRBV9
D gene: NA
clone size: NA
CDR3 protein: CASRGGGGTYNSPLHF
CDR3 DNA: TGTGCCAGCAGGGGCGGGGGCGGAACCTATAATTCACCCCTCCACTTT

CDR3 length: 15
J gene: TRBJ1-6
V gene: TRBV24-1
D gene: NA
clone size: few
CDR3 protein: CATSGQLFDNSPLHF
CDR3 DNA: TGTGCCACCAGTGGGCAGTTGTTCGATAATTCACCCCTCCACTTT

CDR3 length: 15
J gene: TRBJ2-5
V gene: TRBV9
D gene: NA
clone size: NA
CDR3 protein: CASSVGPQAGETQYF
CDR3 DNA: TGTGCCAGCAGCGTAGGTCCCCAAGCAGGGGAGACCCAGTACTTC